This section outlines one T cell receptor beta chain sequence together with its context. These data originate in a study of regulatory dendritic cells for organ transplantation. V lost 5 bases and J 12 bases, leaving 16 bases between the germline ends. Germline CDR1 reads MNHNS; CDR2 reads SASEGT. The CDR3 contains 12 residues. Memory T cells were CD45RO+, naive were CD45RA+, sorted by FACS. Some clones are missing from TCRdb's copy, which holds only in-frame ones; the method was immunoSEQ multiplex PCR. The sample consists of tens of thousands of clones, about 90% of them appearing once. The clonotype originates from a human donor in good health. The material sequenced was naive CD8+ T cells from blood. Stated subset: CD45RA+ naive T cells. The chain joins TRBV6-1 to TRBJ1-1, with D tentatively TRBD1 (6 bases). CDR3 loop: CASSQQGAGTFF. The CDR3 DNA reads as TGTGCCAGCAGTCAACAGGGTGCGGGGACTTTCTTT.